These 23 T cell receptor beta chains were sequenced from one sample in a study of shared clonotypes between healthy human individuals. Data came from immunoSEQ multiplex PCR; TCRdb stores just in-frame clones and leaves some out. This table holds 2 million to 2.5 million clones, about nine tenths found once. The source material was naive CD4+ T cells from PBMCs. Subset meaning: CD45RA+ positively selected. The source is a man aged 18 to 29 in good health. Some clones in this sample may be carry-over from other donors' samples.

This sequence joins TRBV6-6 and TRBJ2-1; no firm D call. The CDR3 consists of 12 residues. The germline V gene encodes CDR1 MNHNY and CDR2 SVGAGI (reference sequence). V was shortened by 0 bases and J by 10 bases, with 7 bases between the two germline ends. The CDR3, as DNA: TGTGCCAGCAGTTACTCGAGCGTGGAGCAGTTCTTC. Protein product: CASSYSSVEQFF.

The J gene is TRBJ2-3, the V gene TRBV30, with D possibly matching TRBD2 (5 bases). The CDR3 spans 14 residues. Germline lookup yields CDR1 GTSNPN and CDR2 SVGIG (reference sequence). V lost 2 bases, J lost 3 bases, and 12 bases lay in between. The CDR3 DNA follows: TGTGCCTGGAGTTATGGACTGGGGACAGATACGCAGTATTTT. Amino acids: CAWSYGLGTDTQYF.

The V call is TRBV28, the J call TRBJ1-1; D unclear. Trimming took off 5 bases at V and 1 base at J, with 14 bases between the two ends. Germline CDR1 MDHEN, CDR2 SYDVKM. The CDR3 covers 15 residues. The CDR3 here is CASSTPSDPNTEAFF. The CDR3 DNA sequence: TGTGCCAGCAGTACCCCGTCTGACCCGAACACTGAAGCTTTCTTT.

The rearrangement joins TRBV5-1 to TRBJ2-3; 7 nucleotides align to TRBD2. V trimming: 3 bases; J trimming: 2 bases; junction bases outside the gene matches: 15. Germline assignment: CDR1 SGHRS and CDR2 YFSETQ. CDR3 length: 18 residues. CDR3 sequence reads: CASSSGGFPGGLTDTQYF. Here the CDR3 DNA reads TGCGCCAGCAGCTCCGGGGGGTTTCCGGGAGGACTCACAGATACGCAGTATTTT.

The chain recombines TRBV14 with TRBJ2-3, with no clear D. The V and J ends lost 1 base and 2 bases respectively, with 10 bases between them. The CDR3 has 15 residues. Germline V gene sequence: CDR1 SGHDN, CDR2 FVKESK. CDR3 in DNA: TGTGCCAGCAGCCAAGGAGATCGACCCACAGATACGCAGTATTTT. Translating it yields CASSQGDRPTDTQYF.

The chain joins TRBV5-4 to TRBJ2-7; D is ambiguous. CDR1 and CDR2 (germline): SGHNT, YYREEE (reference sequence). This CDR3 region has 14 residues. Trimming stripped 0 bases from V and 4 bases from J, with 11 bases between. The CDR3 protein is CASSLGANNYEQYF. CDR3 sequence (DNA): TGTGCCAGCAGCTTGGGAGCCAATAATTACGAGCAGTACTTC.

The V gene is TRBV5-4, the J gene TRBJ1-2; D call uncertain. Germline V gene data show CDR1 as SGHNT and CDR2 as YYREEE (reference sequence). CDR3 size: 13 residues. V was pared by 0 bases and J by 5 bases, with 8 bases between. CDR3 DNA sequence: TGTGCCAGCAGCTTGGATATTCGGTATGGCTACACCTTC. As protein: CASSLDIRYGYTF.

Comment on this clone: Other DNA sequences within the sample encode an identical CDR3. The chain links TRBV5-1 to TRBJ1-5; no clear D. The CDR3 is 15 residues long. With 0 bases removed from V and 1 base from J, the gap between germline ends came to 8 bases. Germline V gene lookup returns CDR1 SGHRS and CDR2 YFSETQ. The CDR3 bases are TGCGCCAGCAGCTTGGAGGGTTTGAGCAATCAGCCCCAGCATTTT. Translated: CASSLEGLSNQPQHF.

The chain combines TRBV2 with TRBJ1-5; 9 nucleotides align to TRBD1. The germline V gene encodes CDR1 SNHLY and CDR2 FYNNEI. The CDR3 sequence is 14 residues long. V trimming: 8 bases; J trimming: 5 bases; junction bases outside the gene matches: 7. CDR3 region: CASGETGGDQPQHF. CDR3 nucleotide sequence: TGTGCCAGCGGGGAGACAGGGGGGGATCAGCCCCAGCATTTT.

The chain recombines TRBV9 with TRBJ2-1; 8 nucleotides match TRBD2. Germline CDR1 SGDLS, CDR2 YYNGEE. V gave up 0 bases and J gave up 4 bases; unmatched junction bases: 9. CDR3 length equals 17 residues. The DNA of the CDR3 is TGTGCCAGCAGCGTAGCGGTGACGGGAGGGGAGTACAATGAGCAGTTCTTC. Encoded protein: CASSVAVTGGEYNEQFF.

The gene calls are TRBV28 and TRBJ1-5; D is perhaps TRBD1 (5 bases). Germline CDR1 MDHEN, CDR2 SYDVKM. CDR3 size: 14 residues. With 6 bases removed from V and 4 bases from J, the gap between germline ends came to 13 bases. The CDR3 bases are TGTGCCAGCAGGGGTCGGGGGGTAAATCAGCCCCAGCATTTT. It codes for CASRGRGVNQPQHF.

V gene TRBV7-3 combines with J gene TRBJ2-3; a possible D gene is TRBD1 (6 bases). V lost 2 bases and J lost 3, with 12 bases in between. Germline V lookup: CDR1 SGHTA, CDR2 FQGTGA. The CDR3 contains 15 residues. This chain's CDR3 is CASSLSRGRTDTQYF. The CDR3 DNA reads as TGTGCCAGCAGCTTATCCAGGGGACGGACAGATACGCAGTATTTT.

The chain recombines TRBV4-1 with TRBJ2-1; D remains unclear. In germline, CDR1 is MGHRA, CDR2 YSYEKL. V lost 0 bases and J 0 bases, leaving 6 bases between the germline ends. The length of the CDR3 is 15 residues. This chain's CDR3 is CASSQDPGSYNEQFF. The CDR3 DNA is TGCGCCAGCAGCCAAGACCCGGGCTCCTACAATGAGCAGTTCTTC.

This clone has a single count. The chain carries TRBV9 and TRBJ2-2; the D is unclear. V was shortened by 3 bases and J by 1 base, with 16 bases between the two germline ends. The length of the CDR3 is 17 residues. Germline loops: CDR1 SGDLS, CDR2 YYNGEE. CDR3: CASSAPGLLRNTGELFF. The DNA for the CDR3 is TGTGCCAGCAGCGCCCCCGGGCTCCTTCGGAACACCGGGGAGCTGTTTTTT.

The chain has TRBV30 and TRBJ2-2; 10 bases align to TRBD2. CDR1 and CDR2 (germline): GTSNPN, SVGIG (reference sequence). J was trimmed by 5 bases and V by 1 base; bases with no gene match: 7. This CDR3 spans 16 amino acids. The CDR3: CAWSGSLAGVTGELFF. CDR3 DNA sequence: TGTGCCTGGAGTGGATCTCTAGCGGGAGTTACCGGGGAGCTGTTTTTT. The whole variable domain, filled in from reference TRBV30 and TRBJ2-2, reads SQTIHQWPATLVQPVGSPLSLECTVEGTSNPNLYWYRQAAGRGLQLLFYSVGIGQISSEVPQNLSASRPQDRQFILSSKKLLLSDSGFYLCAWSGSLAGVTGELFFGEGSRLTVL.

The V gene is TRBV19, the J gene TRBJ1-5; D is possibly TRBD1 (5 bases). CDR1 is LNHDA and CDR2 is SQIVND in the germline V gene (reference sequence). This CDR3 comprises 14 residues. Deletions cut 7 bases from V and 1 base from J, with 11 bases between. The CDR3 coding sequence is TGTGCCAGTACCTTGTGGGGCAGCAATCAGCCCCAGCATTTT. Protein product: CASTLWGSNQPQHF.

To note about this clone: The identical CDR3 is also encoded by other nucleotide sequences in the sample. The gene calls are TRBV6-5 and TRBJ2-1, with unresolved D. Trimming cost V 2 bases and J 2 bases, with 4 bases left between them. The CDR3 length is 13 residues. Per germline, CDR1 MNHEY and CDR2 SVGAGI. The DNA of the CDR3 is TGTGCCAGCAGTTACGCGCCCTACAATGAGCAGTTCTTC. As protein: CASSYAPYNEQFF.

The V gene is TRBV11-2, the J gene TRBJ2-5; D is unresolved. CDR3 length: 15 residues. CDR1 and CDR2 from the germline V gene are SGHAT and FQNNGV. V was trimmed by 1 base and J by 6 bases, leaving 15 bases between them. CDR3 nucleotides: TGTGCCAGCAGCTTAGTATGGTCAGAAGAGAAGACCCAGTACTTC. Residues: CASSLVWSEEKTQYF.

The table lists this clone with a few counts. The chain recombines TRBV18 with TRBJ1-4; the D is unclear. The V end lost 6 bases, the J end lost 8 bases, and 16 bases lay between the germline ends. The CDR3 is 14 amino acids. Looked up from germline, CDR1 is KGHSH and CDR2 is LQKENI. CDR3 region: CASSDGFNTEKLFF. In nucleotides, the CDR3 is TGTGCCAGCTCGGACGGGTTCAATACGGAAAAACTGTTTTTT.

The chain is built from TRBV25-1 and TRBJ2-1, with TRBD2 matching over 9 bases. This CDR3 region has 16 residues. Germline trimming cut 6 bases from V and 7 bases from J; bases unmatched to any gene: 13. The germline gives CDR1 MGHDK, CDR2 SYGVNS. The CDR3 region has the DNA TGTGCCAGCAGCCCCTCGGGCGGGAGGGCGGGTAATGAGCAGTTCTTC. Amino acid sequence: CASSPSGGRAGNEQFF.

A word on this clone: The same CDR3 can be traced to other DNA sequences in this sample. V usage is TRBV5-1 and J usage is TRBJ2-3; 12 bases match TRBD2. This CDR3 contains 15 residues. V was clipped by 3 bases and J by 4 bases; unmatched bases: 3. Per germline, CDR1 SGHRS and CDR2 YFSETQ. Here the CDR3 reads CASSSSGRVADTQYF. For the CDR3, the DNA is TGCGCCAGCAGCTCTAGCGGGAGGGTGGCAGATACGCAGTATTTT.

Note on this clone: Different DNA sequences within this sample yield the same CDR3. The chain combines TRBV5-1 with TRBJ2-7; D ambiguous. Germline assignment: CDR1 SGHRS and CDR2 YFSETQ. The CDR3 contains 15 residues. V was pared by 0 bases and J by 0 bases, with 10 bases between. The CDR3 spells CASSLASGSSYEQYF. The CDR3, as DNA: TGCGCCAGCAGCTTGGCCTCAGGCTCCTCCTACGAGCAGTACTTC.

V gene TRBV18 combines with J gene TRBJ2-7, with a tentative D call TRBD2 (6 bases). The CDR3 has 17 amino acids. From germline, CDR1 is KGHSH and CDR2 LQKENI. Trimming removed 4 bases from V and 3 bases from J, with 22 bases in between. The DNA for the CDR3 is TGTGCCAGCTCACTACGGGACGGAGGACTAAAGAACTACGAGCAGTACTTC. Translation: CASSLRDGGLKNYEQYF.